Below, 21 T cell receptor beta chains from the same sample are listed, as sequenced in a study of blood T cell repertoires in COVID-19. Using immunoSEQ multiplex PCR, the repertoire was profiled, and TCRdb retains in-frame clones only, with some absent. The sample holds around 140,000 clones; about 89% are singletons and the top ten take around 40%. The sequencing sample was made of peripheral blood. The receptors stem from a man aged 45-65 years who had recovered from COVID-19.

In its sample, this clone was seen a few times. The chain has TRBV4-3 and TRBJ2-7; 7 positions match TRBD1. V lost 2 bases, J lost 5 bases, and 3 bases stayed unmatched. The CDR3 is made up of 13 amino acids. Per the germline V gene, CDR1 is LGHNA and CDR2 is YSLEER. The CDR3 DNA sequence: TGCGCCAGCAGCCAAAAGACAGGGAACGAGCAGTACTTC. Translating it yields CASSQKTGNEQYF.

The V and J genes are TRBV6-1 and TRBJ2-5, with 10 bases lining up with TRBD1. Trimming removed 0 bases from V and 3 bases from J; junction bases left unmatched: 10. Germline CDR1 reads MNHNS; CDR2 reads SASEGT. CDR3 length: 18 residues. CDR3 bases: TGTGCCAGCAGTGAAGCGCCTCTAAGGACAGGGGGGAAAGAGACCCAGTACTTC. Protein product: CASSEAPLRTGGKETQYF.

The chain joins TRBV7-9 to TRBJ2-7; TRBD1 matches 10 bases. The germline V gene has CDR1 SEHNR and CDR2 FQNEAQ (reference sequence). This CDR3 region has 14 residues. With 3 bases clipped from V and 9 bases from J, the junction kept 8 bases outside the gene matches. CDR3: CASSLGGQGGRQYF. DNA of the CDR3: TGTGCCAGCAGCTTGGGAGGACAGGGGGGACGGCAGTACTTC. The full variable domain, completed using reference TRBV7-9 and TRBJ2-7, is DTGVSQNPRHKITKRGQNVTFRCDPISEHNRLYWYRQTLGQGPEFLTYFQNEAQLEKSRLLSDRFSAERPKGSFSTLEIQRTEQGDSAMYLCASSLGGQGGRQYFGPGTRLTVT.

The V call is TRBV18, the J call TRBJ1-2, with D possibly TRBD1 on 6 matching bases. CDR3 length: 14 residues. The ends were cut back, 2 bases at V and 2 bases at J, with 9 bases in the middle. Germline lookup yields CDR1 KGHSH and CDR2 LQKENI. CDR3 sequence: CASSPAGANYGYTF. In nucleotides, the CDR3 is TGTGCCAGCTCACCAGCAGGGGCCAACTATGGCTACACCTTC. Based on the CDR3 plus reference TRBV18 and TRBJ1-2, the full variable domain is NAGVMQNPRHLVRRRGQEARLRCSPMKGHSHVYWYRQLPEEGLKFMVYLQKENIIDESGMPKERFSAEFPKEGPSILRIQQVVRGDSAAYFCASSPAGANYGYTFGSGTRLTVV.

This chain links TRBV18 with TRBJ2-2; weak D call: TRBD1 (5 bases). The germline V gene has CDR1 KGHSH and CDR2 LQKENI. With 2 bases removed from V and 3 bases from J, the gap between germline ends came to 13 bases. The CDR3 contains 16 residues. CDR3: CASSPMAGSDTGELFF. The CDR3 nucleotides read TGTGCCAGCTCACCAATGGCAGGGTCGGACACCGGGGAGCTGTTTTTT.

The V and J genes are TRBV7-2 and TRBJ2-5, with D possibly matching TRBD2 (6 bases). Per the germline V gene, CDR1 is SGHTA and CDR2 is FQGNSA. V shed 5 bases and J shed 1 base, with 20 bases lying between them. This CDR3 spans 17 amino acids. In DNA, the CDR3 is TGTGCCAGCAGCCCCCGGGGGTACTGGTCCTCCCAAGAGACCCAGTACTTC. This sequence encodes CASSPRGYWSSQETQYF.

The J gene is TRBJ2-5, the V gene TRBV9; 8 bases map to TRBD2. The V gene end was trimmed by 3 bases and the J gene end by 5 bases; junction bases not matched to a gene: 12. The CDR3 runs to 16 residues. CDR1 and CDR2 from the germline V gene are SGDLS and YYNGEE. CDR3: CASSDPGGASRETQYF. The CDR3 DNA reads TGTGCCAGCAGCGACCCGGGGGGGGCGAGTCGGGAGACCCAGTACTTC.

The CDR3 bases are TGTGCCAGCAGTTGGAGGTCCTTGAACACTGAAGCTTTCTTT. Protein sequence: CASSWRSLNTEAFF. The chain joins TRBV6-2 or TRBV6-3 to TRBJ1-1, with D unclear. The CDR3 extends over 14 amino acids. V shed 4 bases and J shed 0 bases, with 9 bases lying between them. Germline CDR1 and CDR2: MNHEY and SVGEGT.

The CDR3 DNA reads as TGTGCCAGCAGCCCGATAGGACTAAACCCCGGGGAGCTGTTTTTT. Residues: CASSPIGLNPGELFF. The chain links TRBV3-1 (or the pseudogene TRBV3-2) to TRBJ2-2, with D possibly TRBD2 on 6 matching bases. Germline V gene sequence: CDR1 LGHDT, CDR2 YNNKEL (reference sequence). The CDR3 length is 15 residues. V was shortened by 4 bases and J by 6 bases, with 15 bases between the two germline ends.

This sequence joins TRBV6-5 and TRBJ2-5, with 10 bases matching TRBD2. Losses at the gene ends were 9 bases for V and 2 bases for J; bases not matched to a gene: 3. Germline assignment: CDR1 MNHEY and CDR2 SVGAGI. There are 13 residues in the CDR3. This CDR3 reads CARIAGGQETQYF. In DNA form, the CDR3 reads TGTGCCAGAATAGCGGGGGGTCAAGAGACCCAGTACTTC.

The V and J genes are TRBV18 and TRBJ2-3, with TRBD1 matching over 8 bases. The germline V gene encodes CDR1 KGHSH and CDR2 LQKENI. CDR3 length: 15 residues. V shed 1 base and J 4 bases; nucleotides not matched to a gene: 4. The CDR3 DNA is TGTGCCAGCTCACCACGGACAGGGTATCCAGATACGCAGTATTTT. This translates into CASSPRTGYPDTQYF.

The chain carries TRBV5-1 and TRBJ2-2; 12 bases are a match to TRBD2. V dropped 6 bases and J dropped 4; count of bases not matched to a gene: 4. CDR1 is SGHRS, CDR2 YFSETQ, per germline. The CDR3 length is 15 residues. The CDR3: CASTGLAGSTGELFF. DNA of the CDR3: TGCGCCAGCACCGGACTAGCGGGGAGCACCGGGGAGCTGTTTTTT.

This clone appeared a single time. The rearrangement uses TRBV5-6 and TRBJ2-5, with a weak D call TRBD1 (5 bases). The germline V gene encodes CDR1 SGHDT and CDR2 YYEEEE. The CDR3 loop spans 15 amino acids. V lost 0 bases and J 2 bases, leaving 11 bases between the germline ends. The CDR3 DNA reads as TGTGCCAGCAGCTTGGCTTCAGGGTGGCAAGAGACCCAGTACTTC. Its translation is CASSLASGWQETQYF.

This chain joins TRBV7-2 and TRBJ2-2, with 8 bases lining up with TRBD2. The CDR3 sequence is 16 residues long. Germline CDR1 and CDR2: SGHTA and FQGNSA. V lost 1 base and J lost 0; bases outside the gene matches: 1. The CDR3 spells CASSLVLAANTGELFF. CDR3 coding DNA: TGTGCCAGCAGCTTAGTACTAGCGGCGAACACCGGGGAGCTGTTTTTT.

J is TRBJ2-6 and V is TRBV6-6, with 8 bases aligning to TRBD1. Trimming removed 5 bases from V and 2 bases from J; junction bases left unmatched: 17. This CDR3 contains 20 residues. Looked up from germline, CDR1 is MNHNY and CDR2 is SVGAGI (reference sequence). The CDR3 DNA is TGTGCCAGCAGTCCCGGACAGGGACGTCTAAAGAGCCCTGGGGCCAACGTCCTGACTTTC. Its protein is CASSPGQGRLKSPGANVLTF.

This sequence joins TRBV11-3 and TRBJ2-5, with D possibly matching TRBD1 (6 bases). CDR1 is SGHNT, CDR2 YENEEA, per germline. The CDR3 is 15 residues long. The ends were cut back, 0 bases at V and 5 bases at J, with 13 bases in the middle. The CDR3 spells CASSLESGVGETQYF. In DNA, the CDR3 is TGTGCCAGCAGCTTAGAGTCAGGGGTTGGGGAGACCCAGTACTTC. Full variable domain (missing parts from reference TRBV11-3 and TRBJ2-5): EAGVVQSPRYKIIEKKQPVAFWCNPISGHNTLYWYLQNLGQGPELLIRYENEEAVDDSQLPKDRFSAERLKGVDSTLKIQPAELGDSAVYLCASSLESGVGETQYFGPGTRLLVL.

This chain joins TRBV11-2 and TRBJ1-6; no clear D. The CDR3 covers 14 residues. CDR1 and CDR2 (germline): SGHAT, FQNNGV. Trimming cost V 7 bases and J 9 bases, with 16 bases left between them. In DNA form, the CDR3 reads TGTGCCAGCACCCCGGTAGGGAGCCCTTCACCCCTCCACTTT. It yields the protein CASTPVGSPSPLHF.

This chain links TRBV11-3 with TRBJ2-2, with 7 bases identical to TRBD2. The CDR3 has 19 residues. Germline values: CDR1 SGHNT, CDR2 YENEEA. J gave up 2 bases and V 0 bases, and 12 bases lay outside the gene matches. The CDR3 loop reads CASSLELGGGTRNTGELFF. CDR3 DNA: TGTGCCAGCAGCTTAGAACTCGGGGGAGGGACCCGAAACACCGGGGAGCTGTTTTTT.

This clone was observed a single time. The CDR3 loop is CASSVYAGGITDTQYF. CDR3 nucleotides: TGTGCCAGCAGCGTATATGCGGGGGGTATCACAGATACGCAGTATTTT. This chain joins TRBV9 and TRBJ2-3; 8 bases line up with TRBD2. The V and J ends lost 1 base and 2 bases, in that order; junction bases with no gene match: 6. The CDR3 length is 16 residues. CDR1 and CDR2 from the germline V gene are SGDLS and YYNGEE. The full variable domain, rest sourced from reference TRBV9 and TRBJ2-3, is DSGVTQTPKHLITATGQRVTLRCSPRSGDLSVYWYQQSLDQGLQFLIQYYNGEERAKGNILERFSAQQFPDLHSELNLSSLELGDSALYFCASSVYAGGITDTQYFGPGTRLTVL.

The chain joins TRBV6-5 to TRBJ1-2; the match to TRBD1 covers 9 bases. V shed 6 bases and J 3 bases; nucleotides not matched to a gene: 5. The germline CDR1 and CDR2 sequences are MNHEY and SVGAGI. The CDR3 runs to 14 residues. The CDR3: CASSPDRGYYGYTF. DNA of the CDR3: TGTGCCAGCAGCCCGGACAGGGGTTACTATGGCTACACCTTC.

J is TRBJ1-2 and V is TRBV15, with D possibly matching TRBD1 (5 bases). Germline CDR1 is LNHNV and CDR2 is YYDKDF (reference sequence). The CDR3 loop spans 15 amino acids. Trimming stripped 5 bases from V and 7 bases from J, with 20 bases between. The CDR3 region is CATSLDPGPSGGYTF. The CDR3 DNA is TGTGCCACCAGCCTGGATCCAGGGCCCTCGGGTGGCTACACCTTC.